The present entry profiles one T cell receptor beta chain with its context. Method: immunoSEQ multiplex PCR; TCRdb's copy keeps in-frame clones and lacks some. The sample consists of approximately 730,000 clones, 70% to 90% of them appearing once. This sample was included in a study of shared T cell receptors in the human thymus. The CDR3 is made up of 16 amino acids. Trimming took off 2 bases at V and 5 bases at J, with 15 bases between the two ends. CDR1 is MNHEY, CDR2 SVGAGI, per germline. This sample was also put to use in a study of human thymus T cells. From that study: Thymic and blood repertoires showed apparently biased V and J gene usage. Related research described thymic repertoires that were highly overlapping among unrelated individuals.

V gene TRBV6-5 combines with J gene TRBJ2-2; D is perhaps TRBD1 (6 bases). The TCR was taken from a girl in the first two years of life with a congenital heart defect. Specimen: thymocytes. The CDR3 DNA sequence: TGTGCCAGCAGTTACCGCCGCAGGGGTGGAACCGGGGAGCTGTTTTTT. The encoded protein is CASSYRRRGGTGELFF.